These T cell receptor beta chains were read from a single sample in a study of cytomegalovirus exposure and HLA in healthy donors. Some clones are missing from TCRdb's copy, which holds only in-frame ones; the method was immunoSEQ multiplex PCR. The sample includes roughly 150,000 clones, around three quarters of them seen just once. Sequencing was performed on PBMCs. These receptors were obtained from a woman aged 40 to 49 in good health and CMV-seronegative. The CDR3 runs from the conserved cysteine through the conserved F or W. Fields, in order: J gene, CDR3 length, D gene, clone size, V gene, CDR3 DNA, CDR3 protein. A D gene is named only where the DNA matches it firmly. The size field is filled for only some rows; it gives once, few, many or a size class.

j_gene: TRBJ2-1; len: 16; d_gene: TRBD2; abundance: NA; v_gene: TRBV11-2; CDR3nt: TGTGCCAGCAGTTTTCGGGAGGCAGGGAGACACAATGAGCAGTTCTTC; CDR3aa: CASSFREAGRHNEQFF
j_gene: TRBJ2-1; len: 11; d_gene: NA; abundance: NA; v_gene: TRBV11-2; CDR3nt: TGTGCCAGCAGCCCCGTTGAGGAGCAGTTCTTC; CDR3aa: CASSPVEEQFF
j_gene: TRBJ2-2; len: 13; d_gene: NA; abundance: NA; v_gene: TRBV7-9; CDR3nt: TGTGCCAGCAGCACCCCCCCTAGCGGGGAGCTGTTTTTT; CDR3aa: CASSTPPSGELFF
j_gene: TRBJ2-7; len: 15; d_gene: NA; abundance: NA; v_gene: TRBV9; CDR3nt: TGTGCCAGCAGCGTAGCCCCGGAGCCCCCCTACGAGCAGTACTTC; CDR3aa: CASSVAPEPPYEQYF
j_gene: TRBJ2-5; len: 13; d_gene: NA; abundance: once; v_gene: TRBV19; CDR3nt: TGTGCCAGTAGGTTTTCAGGGCAAGAGACCCAGTACTTC; CDR3aa: CASRFSGQETQYF
j_gene: TRBJ2-3; len: 19; d_gene: TRBD2; abundance: NA; v_gene: TRBV5-1; CDR3nt: TGCGCCAGCAGCTCTGGGGTTGCGGGAGCCACGCAGGCCACAGATACGCAGTATTTT; CDR3aa: CASSSGVAGATQATDTQYF
j_gene: TRBJ2-1; len: 15; d_gene: TRBD2; abundance: NA; v_gene: TRBV10-3; CDR3nt: TGTGCCATCAGTGACTTCGCCCCTAGCGGGGGGGAGCAGTTCTTC; CDR3aa: CAISDFAPSGGEQFF
j_gene: TRBJ1-1; len: 14; d_gene: NA; abundance: NA; v_gene: TRBV30; CDR3nt: TGTGCCTGGAGGGAGGACAGTGAGAACACTGAAGCTTTCTTT; CDR3aa: CAWREDSENTEAFF
j_gene: TRBJ1-4; len: 12; d_gene: NA; abundance: NA; v_gene: TRBV10-3; CDR3nt: TGTGCCATCGGGGGGGCGGATGAAAAACTGTTTTTT; CDR3aa: CAIGGADEKLFF
j_gene: TRBJ1-1; len: 14; d_gene: TRBD1; abundance: NA; v_gene: TRBV19; CDR3nt: TGTGCCAGTAGTAAGGCAGGGGGCAGCACTGAAGCTTTCTTT; CDR3aa: CASSKAGGSTEAFF
j_gene: TRBJ1-2; len: 17; d_gene: NA; abundance: NA; v_gene: TRBV28; CDR3nt: TGTGCCAGCAGTTTATCAGGGGAGATGGGGTTGGGGTATGGCTACACCTTC; CDR3aa: CASSLSGEMGLGYGYTF
j_gene: TRBJ2-2; len: 18; d_gene: TRBD1; abundance: once; v_gene: TRBV7-7; CDR3nt: TGTGCTAGCAGCTCCGTCCCCCCGGGACAGTACAACACCGGGGAGCTGTTTTTT; CDR3aa: CASSSVPPGQYNTGELFF
j_gene: TRBJ2-7; len: 19; d_gene: TRBD2; abundance: NA; v_gene: TRBV14; CDR3nt: TGTGCCAGCAGCCAGCGACCCGAGGGGGGAGCGGGAGAGGGCTACGAGCAGTACTTC; CDR3aa: CASSQRPEGGAGEGYEQYF
j_gene: TRBJ1-2; len: 14; d_gene: NA; abundance: once; v_gene: TRBV27; CDR3nt: TGTGCCAGCAGCCGCAGCGTCCTGAACTATGGCTACACCTTC; CDR3aa: CASSRSVLNYGYTF
j_gene: TRBJ1-1; len: 14; d_gene: NA; abundance: NA; v_gene: TRBV14; CDR3nt: TGTGCCAGCAGTCCCTGGGAGGGCAGCACTGAAGCTTTCTTT; CDR3aa: CASSPWEGSTEAFF
j_gene: TRBJ1-1; len: 14; d_gene: NA; abundance: NA; v_gene: TRBV27; CDR3nt: TGTGCCAGCAGTCCGACAGAGATGAACACTGAAGCTTTCTTT; CDR3aa: CASSPTEMNTEAFF
j_gene: TRBJ1-1; len: 15; d_gene: NA; abundance: NA; v_gene: TRBV5-1; CDR3nt: TGCGCCAGCAGCGGCGAGGGTGCCAAGAACACTGAAGCTTTCTTT; CDR3aa: CASSGEGAKNTEAFF
j_gene: TRBJ2-5; len: 13; d_gene: TRBD2; abundance: NA; v_gene: TRBV29-1; CDR3nt: TGCAGCGGCCGACTAGCAAGGCAAGAGACCCAGTACTTC; CDR3aa: CSGRLARQETQYF
j_gene: TRBJ1-1; len: 15; d_gene: TRBD1; abundance: NA; v_gene: TRBV27; CDR3nt: TGTGCCAGCAGTTTACGCTGGACAGGGGGGGCTGAAGCTTTCTTT; CDR3aa: CASSLRWTGGAEAFF
j_gene: TRBJ2-7; len: 12; d_gene: NA; abundance: NA; v_gene: TRBV11-2; CDR3nt: TGTGCCAGCAGCTTAGGACAGGACGAGCAGTACTTC; CDR3aa: CASSLGQDEQYF
j_gene: TRBJ2-3; len: 18; d_gene: TRBD2; abundance: NA; v_gene: TRBV28; CDR3nt: TGTGCCAGCAGTTCCCCCGGACGCGGGAGGGAGCGCACAGATACGCAGTATTTT; CDR3aa: CASSSPGRGRERTDTQYF
j_gene: TRBJ2-2; len: 17; d_gene: TRBD2; abundance: NA; v_gene: TRBV7-6; CDR3nt: TGTGCCAGCAGCTCACCGGGAGGCCGGATTAACACCGGGGAGCTGTTTTTT; CDR3aa: CASSSPGGRINTGELFF
j_gene: TRBJ2-3; len: 19; d_gene: TRBD2; abundance: NA; v_gene: TRBV19; CDR3nt: TGTGCCAGTAGTCGACGCACCCAAACGTGGCTAGCGGGAGAAGATACGCAGTATTTT; CDR3aa: CASSRRTQTWLAGEDTQYF